These T cell receptor beta chains were read from a single sample in a study of STAT3 mutations in large granular lymphocyte leukemia. Clones were read by immunoSEQ multiplex PCR, and TCRdb kept only the in-frame ones, dropping some. The sample consists of around 15,000 clones, 92% of them appearing once. Sequencing used peripheral blood mononuclear cells. Every receptor here comes from a woman in her 50s with T-cell large granular lymphocyte leukemia. Some clones in this sample may be carry-over from other donors' samples. CDR3s include the opening cysteine and the closing phenylalanine or tryptophan. A D gene is named only where the DNA matches it firmly. Size is stated for part of the rows, as once, few or many counts, or as a class when the clone is expanded.

.,TRBV10-3,.,TRBJ2-7,CAINTGAEQYF,TGTGCCATCAACACAGGAGCCGAGCAGTACTTC
.,TRBV13,.,TRBJ2-7,CASSLSRVYEQYF,TGTGCCAGCAGCCTGAGCCGGGTCTACGAGCAGTACTTC
.,TRBV7-2,.,TRBJ2-7,CASSLDSGEQYF,TGTGCCAGCAGCTTAGATTCAGGAGAGCAGTACTTC
TRBD1,TRBV15,.,TRBJ2-6,CATSRGQGARGANVLTF,TGTGCCACCAGCAGAGGGCAGGGGGCGAGGGGGGCCAACGTCCTGACTTTC
.,TRBV5-1,.,TRBJ2-2,CASGYRVAGELFF,TGCGCCAGCGGGTACAGGGTAGCCGGGGAGCTGTTTTTT
.,TRBV4-1,.,TRBJ2-7,CASSQGDSGTYEQYF,TGCGCCAGCAGCCAAGGGGACTCCGGAACCTACGAGCAGTACTTC
.,TRBV6-5,.,TRBJ1-2,CASSYSSTAYGYTF,TGTGCCAGCAGTTACTCGAGTACAGCCTATGGCTACACCTTC
.,TRBV7-2,.,TRBJ2-5,CASSLARVGARETQYF,TGTGCCAGCAGCTTAGCACGAGTAGGGGCGAGAGAGACCCAGTACTTC
TRBD2,TRBV5-1,.,TRBJ2-3,CASSAKGLADTDTQYF,TGCGCCAGCAGCGCTAAAGGACTAGCGGACACAGATACGCAGTATTTT
.,TRBV18,.,TRBJ1-3,CASSPRMAEQSGNTIYF,TGTGCCAGCTCACCAAGGATGGCAGAACAGTCTGGAAACACCATATATTTT
.,TRBV29-1,.,TRBJ2-7,CSVAHTYEQYF,TGCAGCGTTGCCCACACCTACGAGCAGTACTTC
.,TRBV11-2,.,TRBJ1-1,CASSSLSTEAFF,TGTGCCAGCAGCTCCTTGTCCACTGAAGCTTTCTTT
TRBD1,TRBV5-1,.,TRBJ2-5,CASSRTGAGETQYF,TGCGCCAGCAGCCGCACAGGGGCGGGAGAGACCCAGTACTTC
TRBD2,TRBV7-9,.,TRBJ2-5,CASSLSAGVLETQYF,TGTGCCAGCAGCTTATCCGCGGGAGTCTTAGAGACCCAGTACTTC
.,TRBV29-1,.,TRBJ1-1,CSVERQGTEAFF,TGCAGCGTTGAACGGCAGGGCACTGAAGCTTTCTTT
.,TRBV20-1,.,TRBJ1-2,CSVGRGYGYTF,TGCAGTGTTGGGAGGGGGTATGGCTACACCTTC
.,TRBV7-2,.,TRBJ1-2,CASSLGPNYGYTF,TGTGCCAGCAGCTTAGGGCCTAACTATGGCTACACCTTC
TRBD2,TRBV5-1,.,TRBJ2-2,CAIKAGTSGTGELFF,TGCGCCATTAAGGCCGGGACTAGCGGTACCGGGGAGCTGTTTTTT
TRBD1,TRBV5-4,.,TRBJ1-2,CASRYGTGPDYGYTF,TGTGCCAGCAGATATGGGACAGGGCCCGACTATGGCTACACCTTC
.,TRBV7-2,.,TRBJ1-5,CASSLGGFQPQHF,TGTGCCAGCAGCTTAGGGGGGTTCCAGCCCCAGCATTTT
.,TRBV23-1,.,TRBJ1-5,CASSQSKTGCNQPQHF,TGCGCCAGCAGTCAATCGAAGACAGGCTGCAATCAGCCCCAGCATTTT
.,TRBV30,.,TRBJ1-3,CAYTVSGNTIYF,TGTGCCTACACAGTCTCTGGAAACACCATATATTTT
.,TRBV28,.,TRBJ2-7,CASRTSGRRSGEQYF,TGTGCCAGCAGGACGTCGGGACGACGATCGGGCGAGCAGTACTTC
.,TRBV28,.,TRBJ1-1,CASSPLGRRLYAEAFF,TGTGCCAGCAGCCCCCTCGGGAGGCGACTGTACGCTGAAGCTTTCTTT
.,TRBV5-1,.,TRBJ2-7,CASSLAGPSYEQYF,TGCGCCAGCAGCCTGGCCGGGCCATCCTACGAGCAGTACTTC
.,TRBV18,.,TRBJ2-5,CASSPAREGTQYF,TGTGCCAGCTCACCAGCCCGCGAGGGGACCCAGTACTTC
.,TRBV19,few,TRBJ1-5,CASSAGVGQPQHF,TGTGCCAGTAGTGCAGGGGTGGGGCAGCCCCAGCATTTT
TRBD1,TRBV29-1,.,TRBJ2-3,CSAKTGGGDTQYF,TGCAGCGCCAAGACAGGGGGAGGAGATACGCAGTATTTT
.,TRBV7-9,.,TRBJ1-2,CASSLIFRGTGYTF,TGTGCCAGCAGCTTAATATTTCGGGGAACCGGCTACACCTTC
TRBD1,TRBV14,.,TRBJ1-2,CASSQERRDRLNYGYTF,TGTGCCAGCAGCCAAGAGCGACGGGACAGGCTAAACTATGGCTACACCTTC
.,TRBV25-1,.,TRBJ1-1,CASSDEGVRDTEAFF,TGTGCCAGCAGTGATGAGGGGGTGAGGGACACTGAAGCTTTCTTT
TRBD2,TRBV6-1,.,TRBJ2-3,CASSGGSPDTQYF,TGTGCCAGCAGTGGCGGGAGCCCCGATACGCAGTATTTT
TRBD1,TRBV7-9,.,TRBJ2-7,CASSQTGQGAYEQYF,TGTGCCAGCAGCCAAACGGGACAGGGGGCCTACGAGCAGTACTTC
.,TRBV7-9,few,TRBJ2-7,CAGGATYEQYF,TGTGCCGGCGGGGCCACCTACGAGCAGTACTTC
.,TRBV28,.,TRBJ2-7,CASSLIRPYEQYF,TGTGCCAGCAGTTTAATAAGACCGTACGAGCAGTACTTC
TRBD1,TRBV5-4,once,TRBJ2-7,CASSTKQGAEEQYF,TGTGCCAGCAGCACTAAACAGGGGGCGGAAGAGCAGTACTTC